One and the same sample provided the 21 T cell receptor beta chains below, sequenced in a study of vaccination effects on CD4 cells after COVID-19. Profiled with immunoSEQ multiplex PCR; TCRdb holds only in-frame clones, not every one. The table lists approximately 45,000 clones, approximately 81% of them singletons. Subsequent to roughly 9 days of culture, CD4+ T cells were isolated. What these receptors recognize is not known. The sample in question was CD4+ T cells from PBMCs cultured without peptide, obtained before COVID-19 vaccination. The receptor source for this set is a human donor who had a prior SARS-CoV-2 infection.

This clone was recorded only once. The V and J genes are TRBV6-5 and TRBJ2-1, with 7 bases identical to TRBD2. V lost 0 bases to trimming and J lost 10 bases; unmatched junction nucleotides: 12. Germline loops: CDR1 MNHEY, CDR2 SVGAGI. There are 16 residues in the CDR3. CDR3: CASSYSMSSGGEEQFF. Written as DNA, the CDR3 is TGTGCCAGCAGTTACTCGATGTCTAGCGGCGGAGAAGAGCAGTTCTTC.

CDR3 sequence: CASGPLGLSTDTQYF. CDR3 bases: TGTGCCAGCGGTCCGTTGGGACTAAGCACAGATACGCAGTATTTT. V and J are TRBV14 and TRBJ2-3; 7 nucleotides line up with TRBD2. V was clipped by 8 bases and J by 0 bases; unmatched bases: 8. The CDR3 has 15 amino acids. Germline V gene lookup returns CDR1 SGHDN and CDR2 FVKESK.

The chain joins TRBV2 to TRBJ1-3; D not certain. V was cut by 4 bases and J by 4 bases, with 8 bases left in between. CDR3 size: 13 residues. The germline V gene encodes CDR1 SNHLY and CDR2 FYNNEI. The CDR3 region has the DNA TGTGCCAGCAGTGGGTTACAGGGAAACACCATATATTTT. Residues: CASSGLQGNTIYF.

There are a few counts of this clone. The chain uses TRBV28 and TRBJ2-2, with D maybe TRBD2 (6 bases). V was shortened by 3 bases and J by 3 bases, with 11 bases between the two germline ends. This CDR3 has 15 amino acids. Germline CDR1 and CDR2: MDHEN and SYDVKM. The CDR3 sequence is CASSLGEVDTGELFF. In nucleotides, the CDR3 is TGTGCCAGCAGTTTGGGGGAGGTGGACACCGGGGAGCTGTTTTTT.

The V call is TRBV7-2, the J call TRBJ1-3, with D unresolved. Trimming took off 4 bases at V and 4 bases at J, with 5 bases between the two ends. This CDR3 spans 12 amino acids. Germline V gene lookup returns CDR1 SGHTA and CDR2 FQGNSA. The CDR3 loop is CASSWAGNTIYF. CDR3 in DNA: TGTGCCAGCAGCTGGGCAGGAAACACCATATATTTT.

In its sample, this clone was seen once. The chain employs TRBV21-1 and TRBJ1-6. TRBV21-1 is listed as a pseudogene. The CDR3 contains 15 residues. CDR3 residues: CASSSPMGFDSPLHF. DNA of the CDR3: TGTGCCAGCAGCAGCCCCATGGGGTTCGATTCACCCCTCCACTTT.

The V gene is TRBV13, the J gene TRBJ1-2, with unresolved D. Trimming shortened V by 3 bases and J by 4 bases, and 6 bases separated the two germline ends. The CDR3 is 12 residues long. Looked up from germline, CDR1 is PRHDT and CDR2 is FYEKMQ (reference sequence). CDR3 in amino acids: CASSLESYGYTF. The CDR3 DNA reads TGTGCCAGCAGCTTGGAGTCCTATGGCTACACCTTC.

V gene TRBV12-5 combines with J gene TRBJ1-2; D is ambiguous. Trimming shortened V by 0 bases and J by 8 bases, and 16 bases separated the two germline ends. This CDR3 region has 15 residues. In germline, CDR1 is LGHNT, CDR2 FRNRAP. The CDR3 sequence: CASGLVERKGRGYTF. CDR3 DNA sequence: TGTGCTAGTGGTTTGGTCGAGAGGAAAGGGCGGGGCTACACCTTC.

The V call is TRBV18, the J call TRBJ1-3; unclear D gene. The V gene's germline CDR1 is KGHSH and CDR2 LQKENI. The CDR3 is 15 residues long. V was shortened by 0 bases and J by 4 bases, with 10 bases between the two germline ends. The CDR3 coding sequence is TGTGCCAGCTCACCACCGAGTCAGCGAGGAAACACCATATATTTT. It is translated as CASSPPSQRGNTIYF.

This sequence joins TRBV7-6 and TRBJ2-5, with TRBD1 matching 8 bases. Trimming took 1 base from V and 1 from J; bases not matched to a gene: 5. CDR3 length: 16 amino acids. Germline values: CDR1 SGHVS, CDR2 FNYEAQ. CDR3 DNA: TGTGCCAGCAGCTTAGGCCTTACAGGGGGCCAAGAGACCCAGTACTTC. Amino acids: CASSLGLTGGQETQYF. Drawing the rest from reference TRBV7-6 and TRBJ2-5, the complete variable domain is GAGVSQSPRYKVTKRGQDVALRCDPISGHVSLYWYRQALGQGPEFLTYFNYEAQQDKSGLPNDRFSAERPEGSISTLTIQRTEQRDSAMYRCASSLGLTGGQETQYFGPGTRLLVL.

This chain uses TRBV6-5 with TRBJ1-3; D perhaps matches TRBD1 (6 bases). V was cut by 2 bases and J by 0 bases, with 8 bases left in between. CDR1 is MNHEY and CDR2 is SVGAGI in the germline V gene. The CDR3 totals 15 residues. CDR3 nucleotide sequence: TGTGCCAGCAGTTACGGGGGGCTCTCTGGAAACACCATATATTTT. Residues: CASSYGGLSGNTIYF.

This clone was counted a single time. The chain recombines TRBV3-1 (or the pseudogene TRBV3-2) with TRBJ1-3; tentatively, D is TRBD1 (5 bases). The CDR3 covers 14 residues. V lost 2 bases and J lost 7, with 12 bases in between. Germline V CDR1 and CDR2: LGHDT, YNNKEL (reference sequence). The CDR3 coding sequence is TGTGCCAGCAGCCAAAGGGGAAGTCTCAACACCATATATTTT. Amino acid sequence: CASSQRGSLNTIYF.

The CDR3 here is CASSQPGITDTQYF. The CDR3 nucleotides are TGCGCCAGCAGCCAGCCTGGAATCACAGATACGCAGTATTTT. V is TRBV4-1 and J is TRBJ2-3; no clear D gene. Germline assignment: CDR1 MGHRA and CDR2 YSYEKL. V gave up 3 bases and J gave up 2 bases, with 9 bases separating them. The CDR3 has 14 residues.

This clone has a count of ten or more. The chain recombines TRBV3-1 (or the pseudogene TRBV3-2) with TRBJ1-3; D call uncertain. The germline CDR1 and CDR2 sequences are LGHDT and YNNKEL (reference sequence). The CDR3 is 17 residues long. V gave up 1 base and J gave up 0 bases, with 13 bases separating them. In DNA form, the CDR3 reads TGTGCCAGCAGCCAAGTTGGCCGGTCTTACTCTGGAAACACCATATATTTT. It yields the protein CASSQVGRSYSGNTIYF.

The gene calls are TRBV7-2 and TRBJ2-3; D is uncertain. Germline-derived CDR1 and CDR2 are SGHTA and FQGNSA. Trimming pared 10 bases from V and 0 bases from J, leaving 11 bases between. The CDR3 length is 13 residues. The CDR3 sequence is CATEAQSTDTQYF. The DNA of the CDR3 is TGTGCCACCGAAGCACAAAGCACAGATACGCAGTATTTT.

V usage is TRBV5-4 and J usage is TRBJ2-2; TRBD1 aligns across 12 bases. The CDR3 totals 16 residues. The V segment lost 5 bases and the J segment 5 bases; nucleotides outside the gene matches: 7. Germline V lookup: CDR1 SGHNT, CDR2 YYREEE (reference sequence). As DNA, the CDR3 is TGTGCCAGCAGACCCGGGACAGGGGGCAATACCGGGGAGCTGTTTTTT. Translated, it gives CASRPGTGGNTGELFF.

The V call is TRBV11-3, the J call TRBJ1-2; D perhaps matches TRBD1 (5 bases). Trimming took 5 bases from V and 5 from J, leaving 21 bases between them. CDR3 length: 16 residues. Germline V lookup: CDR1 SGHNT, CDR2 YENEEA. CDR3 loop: CASSPPGAAEGYGYTF. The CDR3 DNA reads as TGTGCCAGCAGCCCTCCCGGCGCTGCGGAGGGGTATGGCTACACCTTC.

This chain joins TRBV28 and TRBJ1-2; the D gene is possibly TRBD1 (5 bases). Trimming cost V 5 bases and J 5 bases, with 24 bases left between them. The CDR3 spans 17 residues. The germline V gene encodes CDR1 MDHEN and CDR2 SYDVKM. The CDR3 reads CASSPQSAGANLYGYTF. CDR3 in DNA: TGTGCCAGCAGTCCTCAATCGGCCGGGGCCAACTTATATGGCTACACCTTC.

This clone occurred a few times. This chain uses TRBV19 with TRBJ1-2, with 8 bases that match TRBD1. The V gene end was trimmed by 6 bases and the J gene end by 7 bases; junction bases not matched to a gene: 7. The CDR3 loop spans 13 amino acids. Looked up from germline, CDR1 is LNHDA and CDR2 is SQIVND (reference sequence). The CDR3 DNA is TGTGCCAGTAGAGATACAGGGGGTTCTGGCTACACCTTC. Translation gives CASRDTGGSGYTF.

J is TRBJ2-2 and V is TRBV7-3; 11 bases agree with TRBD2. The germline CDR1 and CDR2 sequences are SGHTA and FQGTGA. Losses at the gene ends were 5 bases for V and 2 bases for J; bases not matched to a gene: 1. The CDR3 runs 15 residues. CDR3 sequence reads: CASSGTSGNTGELFF. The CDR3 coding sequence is TGTGCCAGCAGCGGGACTAGCGGAAACACCGGGGAGCTGTTTTTT.

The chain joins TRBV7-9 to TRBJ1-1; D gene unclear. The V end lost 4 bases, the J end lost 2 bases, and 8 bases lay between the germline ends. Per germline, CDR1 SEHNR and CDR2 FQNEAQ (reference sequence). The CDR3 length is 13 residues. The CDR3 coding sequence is TGTGCCAGCAGCTCGAACACAAACACTGAAGCTTTCTTT. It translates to CASSSNTNTEAFF.